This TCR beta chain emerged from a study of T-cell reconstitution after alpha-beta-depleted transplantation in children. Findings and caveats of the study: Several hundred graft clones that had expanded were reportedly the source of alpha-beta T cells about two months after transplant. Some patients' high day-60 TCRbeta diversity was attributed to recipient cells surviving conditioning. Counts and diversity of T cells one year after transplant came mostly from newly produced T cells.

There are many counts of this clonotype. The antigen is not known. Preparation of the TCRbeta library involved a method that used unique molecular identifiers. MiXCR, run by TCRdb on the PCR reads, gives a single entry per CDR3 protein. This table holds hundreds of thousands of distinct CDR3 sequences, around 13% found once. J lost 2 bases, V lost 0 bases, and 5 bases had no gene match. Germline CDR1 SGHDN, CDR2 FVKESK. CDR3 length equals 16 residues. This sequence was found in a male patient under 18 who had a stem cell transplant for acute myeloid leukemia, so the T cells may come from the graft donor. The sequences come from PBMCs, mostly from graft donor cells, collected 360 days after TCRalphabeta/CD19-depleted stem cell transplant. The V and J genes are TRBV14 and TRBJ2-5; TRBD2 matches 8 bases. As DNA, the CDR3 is TGTGCCAGCAGCCAAGATCGGACTAGCAGACAAGAGACCCAGTACTTC. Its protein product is CASSQDRTSRQETQYF.